The 10 T cell receptor beta chains presented below share a single source sample, sequenced in a study of T cell repertoires in cytomegalovirus infection. TCRdb re-called the reads with MiXCR, one entry per CDR3 protein. The data show approximately 71,000 distinct CDR3 sequences, 4% seen once. The sample taken for sequencing was PBMCs. Source of these receptors: a human donor in good health (CMV status not recorded). Some clones in this sample may be carry-over from other donors' samples.

This clonotype was found many times. The rearrangement links TRBV11-3 to TRBJ1-1, with D possibly matching TRBD1 (5 bases). The ends were cut back, 6 bases at V and 1 base at J, with 12 bases in the middle. This CDR3 is 14 amino acids long. Germline V gene data show CDR1 as SGHNT and CDR2 as YENEEA. CDR3 nucleotide sequence: TGTGCCAGCAGTCAAGCAACAGGGAACACTGAAGCTTTCTTT. As protein: CASSQATGNTEAFF.

Ten or more counts support this clonotype. The chain combines TRBV7-2 with TRBJ2-3, with 7 bases identical to TRBD2. The CDR3 contains 17 residues. Unmatched junction bases numbered 11, after V lost 4 bases and J lost 1 base. Germline V gene sequence: CDR1 SGHTA, CDR2 FQGNSA. In nucleotides, the CDR3 is TGTGCCAGCAGCTCTCGGGGGGTGTGGGGCCGCACAGATACGCAGTATTTT. It is translated as CASSSRGVWGRTDTQYF.

This clonotype was seen ten or more times. The chain links TRBV2 to TRBJ2-7; no definite D call. The CDR3 runs to 14 residues. CDR1 is SNHLY and CDR2 is FYNNEI in the germline V gene. Trimming removed 9 bases from V and 1 base from J, with 16 bases in between. DNA of the CDR3: TGTGCCAGTGGTAGACGACCCCTTTCCTACGAGCAGTACTTC. The encoded protein is CASGRRPLSYEQYF.

This clonotype was found many times. This sequence joins TRBV28 and TRBJ2-2; D gene ambiguous. The CDR3 loop spans 13 amino acids. V gave up 3 bases and J gave up 3 bases, with 5 bases separating them. Germline V gene data show CDR1 as MDHEN and CDR2 as SYDVKM. The CDR3 reads CASSFLYTGELFF. DNA of the CDR3: TGTGCCAGCAGTTTCCTATACACCGGGGAGCTGTTTTTT.

Details on this clonotype: At one end the junction does not follow the germline gene, possibly because of a read error. V is TRBV7-2 and J is TRBJ2-6; TRBD1 or TRBD2 may be the D gene (5 bases each). The CDR3 spans 20 residues. Germline V gene data show CDR1 as SGHTA and CDR2 as FQGNSA. The DNA of the CDR3 is TGTGCCAGCAGCCTAACGTTGGCGACAGCGAAGAGCGGTGGAGCCAACGTCCTGTCTTTC. Protein product: CASSLTLATAKSGGANVLSF.

This clonotype occurred many times. The chain combines TRBV7-8 with TRBJ1-2, with D perhaps TRBD1 (5 bases). Trimming took off 0 bases at V and 4 bases at J, with 9 bases between the two ends. This CDR3 is built from 14 residues. Germline-derived CDR1 and CDR2 are SGHVS and FQNEAQ. CDR3 residues: CASSLASGGYGYTF. As DNA, the CDR3 is TGTGCCAGCAGCTTAGCATCGGGGGGCTATGGCTACACCTTC. Drawing the rest from reference TRBV7-8 and TRBJ1-2, the complete variable domain is GAGVSQSPRYKVAKRGQDVALRCDPISGHVSLFWYQQALGQGPEFLTYFQNEAQLDKSGLPSDRFFAERPEGSVSTLKIQRTQQEDSAVYLCASSLASGGYGYTFGSGTRLTVV.

This clonotype was counted many times. This rearrangement joins TRBV7-2 to TRBJ2-7; D remains ambiguous. The CDR3 has 13 residues. V was trimmed by 5 bases and J by 2 bases, leaving 10 bases between them. The germline CDR1 and CDR2 sequences are SGHTA and FQGNSA. CDR3 in amino acids: CASSENTAYEQYF. In DNA, the CDR3 is TGTGCCAGCAGCGAAAACACAGCCTACGAGCAGTACTTC.

Ten or more counts support this clonotype. The V call is TRBV18, the J call TRBJ2-5; D not certain. Trimming took off 5 bases at V and 5 bases at J, with 6 bases between the two ends. This CDR3 comprises 11 residues. Germline CDR1 KGHSH, CDR2 LQKENI. The CDR3 sequence: CASSTSETQYF. The CDR3 region has the DNA TGTGCCAGCTCAACCTCTGAGACCCAGTACTTC.

The table lists this clonotype with many counts. The chain joins TRBV5-1 to TRBJ2-3, with 7 bases that match TRBD2. Trimming at V came to 0 bases and at J to 4 bases, leaving 5 bases not matched to a gene. CDR1 and CDR2 from the germline V gene are SGHRS and YFSETQ. CDR3 length: 15 residues. CDR3 protein: CASSLGLAGADTQYF. The CDR3 DNA is TGCGCCAGCAGCTTGGGACTAGCCGGAGCAGATACGCAGTATTTT.

This clonotype appeared many times. The chain uses TRBV7-2 and TRBJ2-7; D remains ambiguous. The CDR3 has 14 residues. V gave up 5 bases and J gave up 1 base, with 12 bases separating them. Germline loops: CDR1 SGHTA, CDR2 FQGNSA. CDR3 DNA sequence: TGTGCCAGCAGCCCACATCGAGGATCCTACGAGCAGTACTTC. Translated, it gives CASSPHRGSYEQYF.